The TCR beta chain described here comes from a study of blood T cell repertoires in COVID-19. Deletions cut 5 bases from V and 3 bases from J, with 11 bases between. Germline V gene lookup returns CDR1 LNHDA and CDR2 SQIVND (reference sequence). The CDR3 is 13 amino acids. Only in-frame clones appear in the TCRdb table, and some are missing; sequencing was by immunoSEQ multiplex PCR. The repertoire holds under 75,000 clones, with over 70% as singletons. The source material was peripheral blood. This receptor was identified in a human donor in a cohort sampled during active COVID-19. The chain couples TRBV19 to TRBJ2-7; a weak D match, TRBD1 (6 bases). CDR3: CASSSGQFYEQYF. The CDR3 DNA sequence: TGTGCCAGTAGTTCGGGACAATTCTACGAGCAGTACTTC.